A single sample is the source of the 15 T cell receptor beta chains below, sequenced in a study of long-term antiretroviral therapy in people with HIV. At the survey level, the v3.0 immunoSEQ assay was run. Data came from immunoSEQ multiplex PCR; TCRdb stores just in-frame clones and leaves some out. The data hold 30,000 to 35,000 clones, with 78% observed a single time. This specimen was unsorted PBMCs, taken 3.1 years after starting antiretroviral therapy. The receptors here all came from a woman aged 45-60 years with HIV.

The genes are TRBV7-9 and TRBJ2-1; 7 bases fit TRBD2. V shed 1 base and J 9 bases; nucleotides not matched to a gene: 9. The germline gives CDR1 SEHNR, CDR2 FQNEAQ (reference sequence). The CDR3 spans 15 residues. The CDR3: CASSLGTGGPREQFF. As DNA, the CDR3 is TGTGCCAGCAGCTTAGGCACGGGGGGTCCGCGTGAGCAGTTCTTC. Supplemented by reference TRBV7-9 and TRBJ2-1, the full variable domain reads DTGVSQNPRHKITKRGQNVTFRCDPISEHNRLYWYRQTLGQGPEFLTYFQNEAQLEKSRLLSDRFSAERPKGSFSTLEIQRTEQGDSAMYLCASSLGTGGPREQFFGPGTRLTVL.

The chain is built from TRBV11-1 and TRBJ2-7; TRBD1 agrees at 8 bases. From germline, CDR1 is SGHAT and CDR2 FQDESV (reference sequence). The CDR3 is made up of 14 amino acids. Unmatched junction bases numbered 6, after V lost 5 bases and J lost 3 bases. In DNA form, the CDR3 reads TGTGCCAGCAGCCAGGGACAGGTTAACTACGAGCAGTACGTC. This codes for CASSQGQVNYEQYV.

The V and J genes are TRBV27 and TRBJ1-1, with D tentatively TRBD1 (6 bases). V gave up 5 bases and J gave up 2 bases, with 12 bases separating them. Germline CDR1 MNHEY, CDR2 SMNVEV (reference sequence). CDR3 length: 14 amino acids. CDR3 in amino acids: CASSRTDTNTEAFF. The CDR3 DNA reads TGTGCCAGCAGTAGGACAGATACTAACACTGAAGCTTTCTTT.

The rearrangement uses TRBV5-1 and TRBJ1-2; D may be TRBD1 (5 bases). Germline CDR1 reads SGHRS; CDR2 reads YFSETQ. Trimming took off 4 bases at V and 4 bases at J, with 8 bases between the two ends. The CDR3 runs to 12 residues. The CDR3 loop reads CASSDQGYGYTF. The CDR3 coding sequence is TGCGCCAGCAGCGACCAGGGCTATGGCTACACCTTC.

The chain carries TRBV23-1 and TRBJ2-7, with no clear D. TRBV23-1 is an open reading frame, and its role is uncertain. The CDR3 totals 13 residues. The CDR3 coding sequence is TGCGCCAGCAGTCAATCGACACTTAACGGGCAGCACGTC. Translating gives CASSQSTLNGQHV.

The chain is built from TRBV9 and TRBJ2-3, with 9 bases matching TRBD2. This CDR3 has 19 amino acids. Germline V gives CDR1 SGDLS, CDR2 YYNGEE. V dropped 4 bases and J dropped 5; count of bases not matched to a gene: 20. CDR3 DNA: TGTGCCAGCAGCCCTCAAGTTGGGACTAGCCGAGGAGGAAGAGATACGCAGTATTTT. Protein: CASSPQVGTSRGGRDTQYF.

The rearrangement joins TRBV5-5 to TRBJ2-2, with D perhaps being TRBD1 or TRBD2 (5 bases each). Germline values: CDR1 SGHKS, CDR2 YYEKEE (reference sequence). The V end was cut by 0 bases, the J end by 6 bases, with 12 bases between. This CDR3 is built from 15 residues. The CDR3 coding sequence is TGTGCCAGCAGCTTGGCCGGGACCCGACCCGGGGAGCTGTTTTTT. It translates to CASSLAGTRPGELFF.

This chain connects TRBV6-4 to TRBJ2-3; a possible D gene is TRBD2 (6 bases). The germline V gene encodes CDR1 MRHNA and CDR2 SNTAGT. V lost 3 bases, J lost 6 bases, and 16 bases lay in between. This CDR3 has 15 residues. CDR3 in DNA: TGTGCCAGCAGTGAATCGGGACTCGGGGCGGATACGCAGTATTTT. Protein sequence: CASSESGLGADTQYF.

The chain links TRBV30 to TRBJ1-3, with no clear D. V was clipped by 2 bases and J by 1 base, with 6 bases between them. Germline loops: CDR1 GTSNPN, CDR2 SVGIG (reference sequence). The CDR3 consists of 13 residues. The CDR3 loop reads CAWSPGSGNTIYF. The CDR3 nucleotides are TGTGCCTGGAGTCCAGGTTCTGGAAACACCATATATTTT. Complete variable domain (other parts from reference TRBV30 and TRBJ1-3): SQTIHQWPATLVQPVGSPLSLECTVEGTSNPNLYWYRQAAGRGLQLLFYSVGIGQISSEVPQNLSASRPQDRQFILSSKKLLLSDSGFYLCAWSPGSGNTIYFGEGSWLTVV.

The rearrangement joins TRBV5-4 to TRBJ1-1, with a tentative D call TRBD1 (5 bases). V lost 4 bases to trimming and J lost 5 bases, with 21 bases between them. The CDR3 contains 16 residues. The germline V gene has CDR1 SGHNT and CDR2 YYREEE (reference sequence). This CDR3 is CASSMGGRGEVTEAFF. DNA of the CDR3: TGTGCCAGCAGCATGGGAGGGAGGGGAGAGGTGACTGAAGCTTTCTTT.

This chain uses TRBV5-1 with TRBJ2-1; 8 bases line up with TRBD2. V lost 4 bases, J lost 9 bases, and 6 bases stayed unmatched. The CDR3 is 13 residues long. The germline gives CDR1 SGHRS, CDR2 YFSETQ. DNA of the CDR3: TGCGCCAGCAGCCCCCCTAGCGGGCGTGAGCAGTTCTTC. This sequence encodes CASSPPSGREQFF.

This sequence joins TRBV7-2 and TRBJ2-3; 7 bases map to TRBD1. Germline-derived CDR1 and CDR2 are SGHTA and FQGNSA. This CDR3 is built from 18 residues. The J segment lost 5 bases and the V segment lost 5 bases, leaving 19 bases of the junction unmatched. The DNA of the CDR3 is TGTGCCAGCAGCCCAAAGATAGGGGACAGCGGACGTGTAGATACGCAGTATTTT. Its protein is CASSPKIGDSGRVDTQYF.

The chain couples TRBV14 to TRBJ1-1, with a tentative D call TRBD1 (6 bases). The CDR3 sequence is 13 residues long. The ends were cut back, 8 bases at V and 4 bases at J, with 14 bases in the middle. Germline lookup yields CDR1 SGHDN and CDR2 FVKESK. In DNA, the CDR3 is TGTGCCAGCGGATGGGGGCTTATCACTGAAGCTTTCTTT. It translates to CASGWGLITEAFF.

The chain uses TRBV11-2 and TRBJ1-2; D unclear. The CDR3 consists of 13 residues. Germline CDR1 reads SGHAT; CDR2 reads FQNNGV. Trimming stripped 6 bases from V and 2 bases from J, with 10 bases between. This CDR3 reads CASRPVRNYGYTF. CDR3 DNA sequence: TGTGCCAGCAGGCCAGTCCGAAACTATGGCTACACCTTC.

The chain is built from TRBV5-4 and TRBJ2-3, with a tentative D call TRBD2 (5 bases). The CDR3 runs to 14 residues. Trimming pared 0 bases from V and 6 bases from J, leaving 11 bases between. CDR1 and CDR2 from the germline V gene are SGHNT and YYREEE (reference sequence). The CDR3 is CASSLDARVDTQYF. The CDR3 DNA follows: TGTGCCAGCAGCTTGGATGCGAGGGTTGATACGCAGTATTTT.